This T cell receptor beta chain is drawn from a study of CD8+ T cells in alopecia areata. About the study: It was 6 to 18 months of tofacitinib, and then there were 6 months off drug.

Cell sorting was applied to PBMCs, and CD4+ and CD8+ T cells were collected. Following RNA extraction, reverse transcription yielded cDNA that acted as the sequencing template. The protocol was immunoSEQ multiplex PCR, while the TCRdb copy is restricted to in-frame clones and leaves out a portion. Of roughly 120,000 clones listed, less than 45% are singletons. This CDR3 spans 14 amino acids. Trimming shortened V by 3 bases and J by 0 bases, and 6 bases separated the two germline ends. Germline V lookup: CDR1 LNHDA, CDR2 SQIVND (reference sequence). This chain uses TRBV19 with TRBJ2-1, with D maybe TRBD2 (6 bases). This TCR came from a human donor with alopecia areata. Sequencing was performed on CD4+ T cells sorted from blood. The CDR3 bases are TGTGCCAGTAGTATGACTAGCTCCTACAATGAGCAGTTCTTC. It codes for CASSMTSSYNEQFF. Full variable domain (rest looked up from reference TRBV19 and TRBJ2-1): DGGITQSPKYLFRKEGQNVTLSCEQNLNHDAMYWYRQDPGQGLRLIYYSQIVNDFQKGDIAEGYSVSREKKESFPLTVTSAQKNPTAFYLCASSMTSSYNEQFFGPGTRLTVL.